This T cell receptor (beta chain) was sequenced for a study of CD8 T cells in ankylosing spondylitis (dated by TCRdb to between 2016 and 2019). With respect to the entire study: The study set out to find disease-linked TCR variants by profiling T cell receptor beta repertoires in ankylosing spondylitis patients and healthy donors. The full study cohort was made up of 20 to 25 ankylosing spondylitis patients and around 100 healthy donors. Peripheral blood samples were taken, and synovial fluid was additionally collected from ankylosing spondylitis patients. General conclusions and limits of the study: Blood from ankylosing spondylitis patients appeared to be characterized by a TCR beta motif composed of eight highly homologous amino acid variants. A CD8+ phenotype was shown by the disease-linked clones, which were found at relatively low frequencies in peripheral blood. The disease-linked clones were reported to be significantly enriched in matched synovial fluid samples from ankylosing spondylitis patients. Some motif variants were previously reported in synovial fluid and blood of reactive arthritis patients, suggesting common disease-initiation mechanisms.

The instrument was an Illumina HiSeq 2500. Quantitative 5'-RACE with molecular barcodes was used to prepare TCR beta libraries. Concerning the study's data processing: To identify disease-linked TCR variants, a new computational method was used, one built on a probabilistic model of VDJ rearrangement. The raw public reads went through TCRdb reprocessing: fastp at Q25, MiXCR clone calling, in-frame beta chains kept. CDR3 protein duplicates are merged, each entry listing the most common genes and DNA. TCRdb's processing, not the study's, gives the V and J calls here. This sample has 200,000 to 300,000 distinct CDR3 sequences in its table, and around 7.8% of those were observed once. The ten largest clones represent 6.8% of the sample. CDR1 and CDR2 are drawn from the germline V gene (reference sequence): SEHNR, FQNEAQ. The CDR3 contains 14 residues, cysteine and phenylalanine counted. Solely the CDR3 DNA is kept, with 42 bases framed from the first base. Germline trimming amounts to 4 bases on V and 0 bases on J, with 2 as the count of junction bases outside the gene matches.

This clonotype has at least ten counts. No cognate antigen has been identified for it. Per-base qualities were not stored, and no clone one base away is much larger. This clonotype was sampled from a male donor with ankylosing spondylitis or in good health (not recorded which). The sample taken for sequencing was blood, either unsorted or a sorted T cell fraction (not recorded which). Recombination linked TRBV7-9 to TRBJ1-1, and TRBD1 aligns with 7 junction nucleotides. The DNA reads as follows: TGTGCCAGCAGCTCGGGACAGTTGAACACTGAAGCTTTCTTT. It translates as CASSSGQLNTEAFF.